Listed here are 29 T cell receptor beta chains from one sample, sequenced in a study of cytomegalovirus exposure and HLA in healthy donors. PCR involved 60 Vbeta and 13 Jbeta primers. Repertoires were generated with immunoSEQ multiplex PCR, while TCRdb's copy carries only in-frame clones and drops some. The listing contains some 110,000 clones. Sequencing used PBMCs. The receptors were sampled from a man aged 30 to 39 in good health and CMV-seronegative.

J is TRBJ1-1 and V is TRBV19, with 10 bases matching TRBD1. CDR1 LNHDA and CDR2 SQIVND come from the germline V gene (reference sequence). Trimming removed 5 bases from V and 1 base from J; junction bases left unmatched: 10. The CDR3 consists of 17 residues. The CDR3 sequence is CASSRRGQGGGNTEAFF. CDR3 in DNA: TGTGCCAGTAGTCGCCGTGGACAGGGGGGAGGGAACACTGAAGCTTTCTTT.

The CDR3 nucleotides are TGTGCCAGCAGCTTAGCGACAGGGGGTGATCTAAAAGAAGCTTTCTTT. Its translation: CASSLATGGDLKEAFF. The chain combines TRBV11-2 with TRBJ1-1; 9 positions match TRBD1. The trim removed 1 base at V and 8 bases at J, leaving 11 bases unmatched. Per the germline V gene, CDR1 is SGHAT and CDR2 is FQNNGV. CDR3 length: 16 amino acids.

CDR3 in amino acids: CARRSYGYTF. CDR3 nucleotides: TGTGCCAGACGTAGTTATGGCTACACCTTC. V usage is TRBV6-4 and J usage is TRBJ1-2; D not resolved. V lost 9 bases, J lost 5 bases, and 7 bases lay in between. Germline lookup yields CDR1 MRHNA and CDR2 SNTAGT. CDR3 length: 10 amino acids.

The CDR3 here is CASSRTDGNTIYF. The CDR3 nucleotides read TGTGCCAGCTCACGGACAGATGGAAACACCATATATTTT. V and J are TRBV18 and TRBJ1-3; D perhaps matches TRBD1 (6 bases). The CDR3 totals 13 residues. Per the germline V gene, CDR1 is KGHSH and CDR2 is LQKENI. Deletions cut 4 bases from V and 3 bases from J, with 7 bases between.

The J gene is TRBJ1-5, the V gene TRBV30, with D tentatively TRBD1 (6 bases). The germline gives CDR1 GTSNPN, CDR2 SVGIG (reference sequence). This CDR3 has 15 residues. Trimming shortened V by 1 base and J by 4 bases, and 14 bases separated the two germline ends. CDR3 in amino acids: CAWSGTGTTNQPQHF. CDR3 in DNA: TGTGCCTGGAGTGGAACCGGGACAACGAATCAGCCCCAGCATTTT. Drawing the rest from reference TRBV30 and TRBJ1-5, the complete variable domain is SQTIHQWPATLVQPVGSPLSLECTVEGTSNPNLYWYRQAAGRGLQLLFYSVGIGQISSEVPQNLSASRPQDRQFILSSKKLLLSDSGFYLCAWSGTGTTNQPQHFGDGTRLSIL.

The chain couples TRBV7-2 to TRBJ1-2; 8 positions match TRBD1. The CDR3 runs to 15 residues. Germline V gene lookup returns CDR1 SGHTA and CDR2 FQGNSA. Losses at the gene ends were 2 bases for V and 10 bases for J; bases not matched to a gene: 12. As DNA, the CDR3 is TGTGCCAGCAGCTTAAAGACCACGGACAGGGACCCCTACACCTTC. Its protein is CASSLKTTDRDPYTF.

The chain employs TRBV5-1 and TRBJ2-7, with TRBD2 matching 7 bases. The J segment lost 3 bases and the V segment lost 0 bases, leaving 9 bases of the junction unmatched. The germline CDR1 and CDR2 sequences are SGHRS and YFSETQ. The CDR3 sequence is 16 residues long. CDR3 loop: CASSLVPGGSLYEQYF. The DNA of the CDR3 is TGCGCCAGCAGCTTGGTCCCTGGCGGGAGCCTCTACGAGCAGTACTTC.

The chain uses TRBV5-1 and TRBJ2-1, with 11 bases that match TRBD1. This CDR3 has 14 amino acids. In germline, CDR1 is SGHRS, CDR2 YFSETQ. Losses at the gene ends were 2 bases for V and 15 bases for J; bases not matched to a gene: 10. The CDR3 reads CASSFVGTGGEGFF. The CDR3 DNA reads TGCGCCAGCAGCTTCGTCGGGACAGGGGGGGAGGGGTTCTTC.

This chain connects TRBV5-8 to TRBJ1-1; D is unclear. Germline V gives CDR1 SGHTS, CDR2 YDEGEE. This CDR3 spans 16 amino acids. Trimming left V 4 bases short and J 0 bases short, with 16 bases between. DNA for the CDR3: TGTGCCAGCAGCCCTACCATACGAACAGTGAACACTGAAGCTTTCTTT. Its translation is CASSPTIRTVNTEAFF.

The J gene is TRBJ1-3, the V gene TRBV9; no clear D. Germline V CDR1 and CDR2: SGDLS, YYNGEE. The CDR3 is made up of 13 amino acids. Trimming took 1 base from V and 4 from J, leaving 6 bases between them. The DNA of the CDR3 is TGTGCCAGCAGCGTAACGGGGGGAAACACCATATATTTT. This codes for CASSVTGGNTIYF.

CDR3: CASSAEGLTQYF. CDR3 DNA: TGTGCCAGCAGCGCAGAGGGACTTACGCAGTATTTT. The chain carries TRBV9 and TRBJ2-3; perhaps TRBD2 as D (6 bases). CDR1 and CDR2 from the germline V gene are SGDLS and YYNGEE. The length of the CDR3 is 12 residues. Trimming took 3 bases from V and 8 from J, leaving 10 bases between them.

DNA of the CDR3: TGTGCCAGCAGTTACGGGGGGGGGCGCGGGAATGAGCAGTTCTTC. This encodes CASSYGGGRGNEQFF. This chain connects TRBV6-6 to TRBJ2-1, with D possibly TRBD2 on 7 matching bases. V was pared by 2 bases and J by 7 bases, with 15 bases between. The CDR3 has 15 residues. Germline V CDR1 and CDR2: MNHNY, SVGAGI (reference sequence).

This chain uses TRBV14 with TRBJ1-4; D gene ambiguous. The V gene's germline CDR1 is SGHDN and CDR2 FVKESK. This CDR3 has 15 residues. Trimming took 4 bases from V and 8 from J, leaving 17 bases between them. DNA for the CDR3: TGTGCCAGCAGCCTCATGGAGGGAGTACGCGAAAAACTGTTTTTT. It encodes CASSLMEGVREKLFF.

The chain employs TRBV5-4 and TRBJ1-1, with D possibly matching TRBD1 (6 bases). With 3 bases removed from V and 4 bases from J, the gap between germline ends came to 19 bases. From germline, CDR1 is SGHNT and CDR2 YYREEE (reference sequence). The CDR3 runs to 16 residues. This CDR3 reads CASSSTGFSTGTEAFF. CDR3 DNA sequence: TGTGCCAGCAGCTCTACAGGGTTCTCTACAGGCACTGAAGCTTTCTTT.

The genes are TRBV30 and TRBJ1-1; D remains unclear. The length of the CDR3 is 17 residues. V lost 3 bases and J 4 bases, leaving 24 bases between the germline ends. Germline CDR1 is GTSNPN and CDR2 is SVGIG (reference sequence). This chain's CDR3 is CAWSERVFLRAGTEAFF. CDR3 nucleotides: TGTGCCTGGAGCGAACGGGTGTTCTTACGCGCCGGCACTGAAGCTTTCTTT.

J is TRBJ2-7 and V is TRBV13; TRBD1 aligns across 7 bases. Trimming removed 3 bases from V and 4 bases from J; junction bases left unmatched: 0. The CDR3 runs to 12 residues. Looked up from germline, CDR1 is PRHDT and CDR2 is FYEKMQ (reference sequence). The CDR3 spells CASSLTGYEQYF. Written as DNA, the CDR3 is TGTGCCAGCAGCTTGACAGGGTACGAGCAGTACTTC.

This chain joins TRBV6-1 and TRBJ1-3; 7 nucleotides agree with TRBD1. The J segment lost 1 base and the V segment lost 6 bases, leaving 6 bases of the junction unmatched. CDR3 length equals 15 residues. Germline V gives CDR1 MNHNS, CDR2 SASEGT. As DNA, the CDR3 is TGTGCCAGCAGAGAGGCCAGGGGGTCTGGAAACACCATATATTTT. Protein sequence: CASREARGSGNTIYF.

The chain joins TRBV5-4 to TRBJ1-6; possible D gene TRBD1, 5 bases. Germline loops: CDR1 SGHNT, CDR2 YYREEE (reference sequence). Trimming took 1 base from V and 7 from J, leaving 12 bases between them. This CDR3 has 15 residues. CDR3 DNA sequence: TGTGCCAGCAGCTTGAAGCAGGGCTTGAATTCACCCCTCCACTTT. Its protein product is CASSLKQGLNSPLHF. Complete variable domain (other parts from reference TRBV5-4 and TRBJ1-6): ETGVTQSPTHLIKTRGQQVTLRCSSQSGHNTVSWYQQALGQGPQFIFQYYREEENGRGNFPPRFSGLQFPNYSSELNVNALELDDSALYLCASSLKQGLNSPLHFGNGTRLTVT.

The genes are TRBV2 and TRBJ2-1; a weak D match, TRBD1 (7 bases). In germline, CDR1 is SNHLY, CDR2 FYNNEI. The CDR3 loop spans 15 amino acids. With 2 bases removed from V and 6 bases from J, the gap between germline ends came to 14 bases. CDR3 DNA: TGTGCCAGCAGTGAACGGCAGGGGGGCCGCAATGAGCAGTTCTTC. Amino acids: CASSERQGGRNEQFF.

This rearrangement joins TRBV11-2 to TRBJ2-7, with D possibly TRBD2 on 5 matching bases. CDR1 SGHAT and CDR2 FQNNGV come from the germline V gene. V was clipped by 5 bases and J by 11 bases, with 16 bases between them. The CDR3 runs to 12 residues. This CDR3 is CASSLAGPLEYF. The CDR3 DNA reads TGTGCCAGCAGCCTTGCGGGCCCCCTCGAGTACTTC.

CDR3 bases: TGTGCCAGCAGCGTCGGACTGAATGAAAAACTGTTTTTT. Its protein product is CASSVGLNEKLFF. J is TRBJ1-4 and V is TRBV7-9; D remains unclear. Trimming shortened V by 5 bases and J by 5 bases, and 9 bases separated the two germline ends. The CDR3 has 13 residues. Germline V CDR1 and CDR2: SEHNR, FQNEAQ (reference sequence).

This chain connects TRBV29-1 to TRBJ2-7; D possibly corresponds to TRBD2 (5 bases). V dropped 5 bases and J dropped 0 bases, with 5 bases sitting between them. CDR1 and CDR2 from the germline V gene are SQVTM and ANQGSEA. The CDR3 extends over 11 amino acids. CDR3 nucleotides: TGCAGCGTTCGGGGCTCCTACGAGCAGTACTTC. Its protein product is CSVRGSYEQYF.

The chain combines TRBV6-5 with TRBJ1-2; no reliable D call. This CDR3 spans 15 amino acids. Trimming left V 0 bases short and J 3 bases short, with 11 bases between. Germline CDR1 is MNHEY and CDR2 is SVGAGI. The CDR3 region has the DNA TGTGCCAGCAGTTACTCGTACGGGAGGGACTATGGCTACACCTTC. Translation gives CASSYSYGRDYGYTF.

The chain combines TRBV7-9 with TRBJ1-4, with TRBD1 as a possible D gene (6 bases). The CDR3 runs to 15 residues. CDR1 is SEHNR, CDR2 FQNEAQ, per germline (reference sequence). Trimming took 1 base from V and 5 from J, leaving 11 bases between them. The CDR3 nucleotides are TGTGCCAGCAGCTTAGATTCCCAGGGGAATGAAAAACTGTTTTTT. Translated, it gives CASSLDSQGNEKLFF.

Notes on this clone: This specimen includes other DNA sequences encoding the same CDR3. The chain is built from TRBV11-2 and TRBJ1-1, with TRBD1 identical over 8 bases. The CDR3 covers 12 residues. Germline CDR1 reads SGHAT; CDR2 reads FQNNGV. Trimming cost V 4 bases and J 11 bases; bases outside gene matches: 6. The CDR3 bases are TGTGCCAGCAGCTCCGGGACAGGTGGGGCTTTCTTT. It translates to CASSSGTGGAFF.

The CDR3 loop reads CASSGASYTEAFF. The DNA for the CDR3 is TGTGCCAGCAGCGGAGCGTCCTACACTGAAGCTTTCTTT. The rearrangement links TRBV5-5 to TRBJ1-1; D call uncertain. The V and J ends lost 4 bases and 3 bases respectively, with 10 bases between them. CDR1 is SGHKS, CDR2 YYEKEE, per germline (reference sequence). The CDR3 runs 13 residues.

Here the CDR3 reads CASSLGTAYGYTF. Here the CDR3 DNA reads TGTGCCAGCAGTTTAGGGACAGCCTATGGCTACACCTTC. This chain connects TRBV27 to TRBJ1-2, with 7 bases matching TRBD1. V shed 2 bases and J 4 bases; nucleotides not matched to a gene: 1. The CDR3 extends over 13 amino acids. Germline CDR1 reads MNHEY; CDR2 reads SMNVEV (reference sequence).

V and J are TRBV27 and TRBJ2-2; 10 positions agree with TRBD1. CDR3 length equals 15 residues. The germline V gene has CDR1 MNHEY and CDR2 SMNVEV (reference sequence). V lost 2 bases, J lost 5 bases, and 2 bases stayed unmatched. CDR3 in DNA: TGTGCCAGCAGTTTAAGGGACAGGGGTACCGGGGAGCTGTTTTTT. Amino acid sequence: CASSLRDRGTGELFF.

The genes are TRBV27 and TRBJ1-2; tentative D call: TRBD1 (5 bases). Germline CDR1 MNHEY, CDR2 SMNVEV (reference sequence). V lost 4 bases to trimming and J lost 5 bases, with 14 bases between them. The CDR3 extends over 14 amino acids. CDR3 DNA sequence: TGTGCCAGCAGTTCTCTAGACAGAGTATATGGCTACACCTTC. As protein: CASSSLDRVYGYTF.